What follows is one T cell receptor beta chain and its context. TCRdb keeps only in-frame clones here, not all; method: immunoSEQ multiplex PCR. The table lists about 220,000 clones, 85% to 95% of them singletons, with approximately 1.6% in the top ten. This specimen belongs to a study of control samples from healthy donors and cancer patients. Germline V lookup: CDR1 MNHEY, CDR2 SMNVEV (reference sequence). Between the trimmed V and J ends, which lost 10 bases and 5 bases, there was a span of 23 bases. The CDR3 length is 15 residues. The receptor comes from a man aged 50-59 years in good health. Sequenced sample: blood. This rearrangement joins TRBV27 to TRBJ1-1; maybe TRBD1 (6 bases). CDR3 in DNA: TGTGCCACCAAGTCGGGGGCCCGGCCGTCTACTGAAGCTTTCTTT. This translates into CATKSGARPSTEAFF.